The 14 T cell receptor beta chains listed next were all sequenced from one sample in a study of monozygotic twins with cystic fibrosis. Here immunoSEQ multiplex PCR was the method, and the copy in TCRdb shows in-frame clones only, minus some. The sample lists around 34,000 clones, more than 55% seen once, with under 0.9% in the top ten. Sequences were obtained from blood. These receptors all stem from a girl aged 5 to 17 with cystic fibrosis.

CDR3 nucleotide sequence: TGTGCCAGCAGCTTAAGCTTAGCGGGAGTTTCAGATACGCAGTATTTT. Protein: CASSLSLAGVSDTQYF. The rearrangement links TRBV7-9 to TRBJ2-3; 9 bases agree with TRBD2. This CDR3 spans 16 amino acids. Germline CDR1 reads SEHNR; CDR2 reads FQNEAQ (reference sequence). V was clipped by 2 bases and J by 4 bases; unmatched bases: 7. The whole variable domain, filled in from reference TRBV7-9 and TRBJ2-3, reads DTGVSQNPRHKITKRGQNVTFRCDPISEHNRLYWYRQTLGQGPEFLTYFQNEAQLEKSRLLSDRFSAERPKGSFSTLEIQRTEQGDSAMYLCASSLSLAGVSDTQYFGPGTRLTVL.

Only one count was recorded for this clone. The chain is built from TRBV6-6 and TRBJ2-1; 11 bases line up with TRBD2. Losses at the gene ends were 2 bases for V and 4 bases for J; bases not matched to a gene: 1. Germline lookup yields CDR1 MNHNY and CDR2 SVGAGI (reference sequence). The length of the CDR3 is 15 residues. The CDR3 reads CASSYGLAGYNEQFF. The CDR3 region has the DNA TGTGCCAGCAGTTACGGACTAGCGGGTTACAATGAGCAGTTCTTC.

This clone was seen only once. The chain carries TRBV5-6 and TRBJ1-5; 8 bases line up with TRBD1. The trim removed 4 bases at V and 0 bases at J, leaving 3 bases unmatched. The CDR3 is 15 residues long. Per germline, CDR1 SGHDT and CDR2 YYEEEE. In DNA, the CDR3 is TGTGCCAGCAGCCCCGGGACAGGTAGCAATCAGCCCCAGCATTTT. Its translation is CASSPGTGSNQPQHF.

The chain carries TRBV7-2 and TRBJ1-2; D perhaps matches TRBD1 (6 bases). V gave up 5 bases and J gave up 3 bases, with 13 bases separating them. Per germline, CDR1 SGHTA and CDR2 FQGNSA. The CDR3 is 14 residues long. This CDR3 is CASSREGVDYGYTF. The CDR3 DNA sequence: TGTGCCAGCAGCCGCGAGGGGGTCGACTATGGCTACACCTTC.

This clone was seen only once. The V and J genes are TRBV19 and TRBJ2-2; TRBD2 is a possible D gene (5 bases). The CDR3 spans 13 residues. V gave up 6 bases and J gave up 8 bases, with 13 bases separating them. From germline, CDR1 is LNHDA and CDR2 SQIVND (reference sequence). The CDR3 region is CASRRARPGELFF. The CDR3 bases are TGTGCCAGTAGGAGGGCCAGACCGGGGGAGCTGTTTTTT.

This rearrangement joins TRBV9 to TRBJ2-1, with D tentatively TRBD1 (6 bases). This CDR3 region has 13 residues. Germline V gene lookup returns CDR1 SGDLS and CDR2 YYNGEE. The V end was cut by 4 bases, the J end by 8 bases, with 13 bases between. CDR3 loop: CASSLSGTYEQFF. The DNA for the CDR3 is TGTGCCAGCAGCCTCTCAGGGACATATGAGCAGTTCTTC.

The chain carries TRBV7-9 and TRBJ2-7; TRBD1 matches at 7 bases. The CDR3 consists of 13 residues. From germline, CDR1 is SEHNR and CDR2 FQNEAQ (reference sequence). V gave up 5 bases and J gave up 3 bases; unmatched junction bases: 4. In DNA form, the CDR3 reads TGTGCCAGCAGCCCCGGGACAGTCTACGAGCAGTACTTC. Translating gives CASSPGTVYEQYF.

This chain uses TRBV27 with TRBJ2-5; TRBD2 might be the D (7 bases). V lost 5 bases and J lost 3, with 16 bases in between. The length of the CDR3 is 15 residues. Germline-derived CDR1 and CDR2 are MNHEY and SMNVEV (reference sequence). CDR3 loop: CASSPGPGGEETQYF. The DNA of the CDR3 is TGTGCCAGCAGTCCTGGCCCGGGGGGCGAAGAGACCCAGTACTTC.

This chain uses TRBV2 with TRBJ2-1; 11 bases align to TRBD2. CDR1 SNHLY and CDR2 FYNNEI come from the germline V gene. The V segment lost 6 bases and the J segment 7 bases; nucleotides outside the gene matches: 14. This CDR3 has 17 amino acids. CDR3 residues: CASSWALLAGVENEQFF. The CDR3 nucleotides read TGTGCCAGCAGCTGGGCCCTACTAGCGGGAGTTGAGAATGAGCAGTTCTTC.

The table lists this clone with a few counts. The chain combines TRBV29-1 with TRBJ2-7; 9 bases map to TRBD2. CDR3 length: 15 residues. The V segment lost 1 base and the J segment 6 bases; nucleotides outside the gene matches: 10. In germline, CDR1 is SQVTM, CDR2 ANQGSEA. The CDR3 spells CSVEVIVGGRGEQYV. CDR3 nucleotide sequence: TGCAGCGTTGAAGTTATTGTCGGCGGGAGGGGCGAGCAGTACGTC.

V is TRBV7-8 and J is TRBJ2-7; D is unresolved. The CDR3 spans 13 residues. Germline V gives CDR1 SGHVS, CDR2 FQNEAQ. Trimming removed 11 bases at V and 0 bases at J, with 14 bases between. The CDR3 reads CAGVRSNSYEQYF. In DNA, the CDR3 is TGTGCCGGTGTGAGGAGCAACTCCTACGAGCAGTACTTC.

The CDR3 spells CASSLAPKISGNTIYF. The CDR3 coding sequence is TGTGCCAGCAGCTTGGCCCCAAAAATCTCTGGAAACACCATATATTTT. This rearrangement joins TRBV5-6 to TRBJ1-3; no reliable D call. Trimming left V 0 bases short and J 0 bases short, with 10 bases between. This CDR3 has 16 amino acids. Per germline, CDR1 SGHDT and CDR2 YYEEEE. The complete variable domain, with remaining parts taken from reference TRBV5-6 and TRBJ1-3, reads DAGVTQSPTHLIKTRGQQVTLRCSPKSGHDTVSWYQQALGQGPQFIFQYYEEEERQRGNFPDRFSGHQFPNYSSELNVNALLLGDSALYLCASSLAPKISGNTIYFGEGSWLTVV.

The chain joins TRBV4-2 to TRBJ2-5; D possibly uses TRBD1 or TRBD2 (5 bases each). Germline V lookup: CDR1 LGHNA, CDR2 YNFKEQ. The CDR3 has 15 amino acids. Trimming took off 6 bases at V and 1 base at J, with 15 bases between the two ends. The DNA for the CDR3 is TGTGCCAGCAGACCGGGACGAAAAGTCCAAGAGACCCAGTACTTC. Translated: CASRPGRKVQETQYF.

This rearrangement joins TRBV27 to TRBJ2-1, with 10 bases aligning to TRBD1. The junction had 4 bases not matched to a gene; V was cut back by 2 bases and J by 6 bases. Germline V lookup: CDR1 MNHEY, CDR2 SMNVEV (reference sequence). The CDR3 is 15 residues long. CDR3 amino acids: CASSLIGQGVNEQFF. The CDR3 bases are TGTGCCAGCAGTTTAATAGGACAGGGGGTCAATGAGCAGTTCTTC.